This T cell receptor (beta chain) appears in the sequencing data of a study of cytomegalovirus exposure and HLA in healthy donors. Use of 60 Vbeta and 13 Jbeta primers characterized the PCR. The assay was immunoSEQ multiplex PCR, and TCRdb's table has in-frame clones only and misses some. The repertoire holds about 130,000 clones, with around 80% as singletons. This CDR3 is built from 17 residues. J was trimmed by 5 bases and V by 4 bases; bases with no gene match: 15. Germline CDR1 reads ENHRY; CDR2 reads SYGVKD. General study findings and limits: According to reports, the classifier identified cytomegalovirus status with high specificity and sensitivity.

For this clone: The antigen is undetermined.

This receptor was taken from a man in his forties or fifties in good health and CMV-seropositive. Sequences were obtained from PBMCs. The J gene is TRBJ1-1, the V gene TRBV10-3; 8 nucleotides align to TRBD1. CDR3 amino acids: CAISAIAGGESKTEAFF. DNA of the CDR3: TGTGCCATCAGTGCGATAGCAGGGGGCGAAAGTAAGACTGAAGCTTTCTTT.